This T cell receptor beta chain appears in the sequencing data of a study of cytomegalovirus exposure and HLA in healthy donors. Study observations and caveats: In the 95 to 150 validation repertoires, a later analysis found that first-cohort TCR clusters tended to co-occur.

Deletions cut 0 bases from V and 8 bases from J, with 10 bases between. The CDR3 loop spans 13 amino acids. In germline, CDR1 is LGHNA, CDR2 YSLEER. With regard to this clone: Its specificity is not known.

The protocol was immunoSEQ multiplex PCR, while the TCRdb copy is restricted to in-frame clones and leaves out a portion. The top ten clones hold just under 30% of a sample with roughly 150,000 clones, roughly four fifths of them seen once. Material for sequencing was PBMCs. This TCR derives from a man aged 30 to 45 in good health and CMV-seropositive. The chain joins TRBV4-3 to TRBJ1-1; D is perhaps TRBD1 (5 bases). For the CDR3, the DNA is TGCGCCAGCAGCCAAGATTACGGACAAGAAGCTTTCTTT. Translation gives CASSQDYGQEAFF.